The next 18 T cell receptor beta chains were all read from a single sample in a study of cytomegalovirus exposure and HLA in healthy donors (dated by TCRdb to 2016 to 2017). Library creation used the immunoSEQ multiplex PCR assay. For the multiplex PCR, a mixture combining 60 forward primers for TCR Vbeta segments and 13 reverse primers for TCR Jbeta segments was used. The clones in this table, taken by TCRdb from immuneACCESS, are in-frame only. Not every clone is retained; where verified, under half of the shortfall comes from an unresolved V gene, and the cause of the rest is unknown. The sample has about 170,000 clones on record, roughly 85% of them singletons. The ten largest account for more than 2% of the sample. The sample taken for sequencing was PBMCs. These receptors were collected from a man aged 18 to 29 in good health and CMV-seropositive.

The chain has TRBV7-2 and TRBJ1-5; D perhaps matches TRBD1 (5 bases). Germline V CDR1 and CDR2: SGHTA, FQGNSA. CDR3 length: 16 amino acids. Trimming removed 3 bases from V and 0 bases from J, with 12 bases in between. The CDR3 sequence: CASSFGGGFSNQPQHF. CDR3 in DNA: TGTGCCAGCAGCTTTGGGGGGGGTTTTAGCAATCAGCCCCAGCATTTT.

The gene calls are TRBV27 and TRBJ1-5, with 7 nucleotides matching TRBD1. CDR1 and CDR2 (germline): MNHEY, SMNVEV (reference sequence). V was pared by 2 bases and J by 2 bases, with 3 bases of the junction left unmatched. CDR3 length equals 15 residues. The CDR3 here is CASSLNGQGNQPQHF. The CDR3 DNA is TGTGCCAGCAGTTTAAACGGACAGGGCAATCAGCCCCAGCATTTT.

This clone came up once. This chain joins TRBV4-1 and TRBJ2-3, with a weak D call TRBD1 (6 bases). From germline, CDR1 is MGHRA and CDR2 YSYEKL. The CDR3 length is 17 residues. V shed 1 base and J shed 4 bases, with 18 bases lying between them. The CDR3 here is CASSQGAPQGRADTQYF. The CDR3 nucleotides read TGCGCCAGCAGCCAAGGGGCACCACAGGGTAGGGCAGATACGCAGTATTTT.

This sequence joins TRBV20-1 and TRBJ1-3; D unresolved. CDR1 DFQATT and CDR2 SNEGSKA come from the germline V gene (reference sequence). The CDR3 is 11 residues long. V was shortened by 8 bases and J by 4 bases, with 9 bases between the two germline ends. Here the CDR3 DNA reads TGCAGTCTGAGAGCCGGAAACACCATATATTTT. Protein sequence: CSLRAGNTIYF.

The chain couples TRBV7-2 to TRBJ2-7; 9 positions match TRBD1. The junction had 16 bases not matched to a gene; V was cut back by 5 bases and J by 5 bases. CDR3 length: 17 residues. Germline V gives CDR1 SGHTA, CDR2 FQGNSA. CDR3 sequence reads: CASSAKKSGQGGHEQYF. The CDR3 region has the DNA TGTGCCAGCAGCGCCAAGAAGTCGGGACAGGGCGGGCACGAGCAGTACTTC.

V gene TRBV4-3 combines with J gene TRBJ2-1; 10 bases are a match to TRBD2. Germline CDR1 and CDR2: LGHNA and YSLEER. Germline trimming cut 0 bases from V and 6 bases from J; bases unmatched to any gene: 5. This CDR3 comprises 16 residues. CDR3 DNA: TGCGCCAGCAGCCAAGATTCAGCGGGGGGGATCAATGAGCAGTTCTTC. It translates to CASSQDSAGGINEQFF.

To note about this clone: At one boundary the junction diverges from the germline segment, which might be a read error. The rearrangement uses TRBV7-7 and TRBJ2-1; 7 bases are shared with TRBD1. Germline V lookup: CDR1 SSHAT, CDR2 FNYEAQ (reference sequence). The CDR3 runs 15 residues. CDR3 in amino acids: CASSYRDSPYNEQFF. The CDR3 region has the DNA TGTGCTAGCAGCTACCGGGACAGCCCCTACAATGAGCAGTTCTTC.

V is TRBV5-6 and J is TRBJ1-1; TRBD1 matches at 10 bases. Losses at the gene ends were 0 bases for V and 8 bases for J; bases not matched to a gene: 10. Germline assignment: CDR1 SGHDT and CDR2 YYEEEE. The CDR3 consists of 16 residues. This chain's CDR3 is CASSLGGTGAFEEAFF. The CDR3 DNA is TGTGCCAGCAGCTTGGGAGGGACAGGGGCTTTCGAGGAAGCTTTCTTT. Filled out from reference TRBV5-6 and TRBJ1-1, the complete variable domain reads DAGVTQSPTHLIKTRGQQVTLRCSPKSGHDTVSWYQQALGQGPQFIFQYYEEEERQRGNFPDRFSGHQFPNYSSELNVNALLLGDSALYLCASSLGGTGAFEEAFFGQGTRLTVV.

This chain links TRBV15 with TRBJ1-1, with a possible D match to TRBD1 (5 bases). Germline loops: CDR1 LNHNV, CDR2 YYDKDF (reference sequence). The CDR3 runs 15 residues. The ends were cut back, 0 bases at V and 1 base at J, with 9 bases in the middle. CDR3 nucleotide sequence: TGTGCCACCAGCAGAGATGGCAGGGCGAACACTGAAGCTTTCTTT. Its translation is CATSRDGRANTEAFF.

This rearrangement joins TRBV5-5 to TRBJ1-2, with a tentative D call TRBD1 (5 bases). From germline, CDR1 is SGHKS and CDR2 YYEKEE (reference sequence). The ends were cut back, 0 bases at V and 5 bases at J, with 11 bases in the middle. The CDR3 is 14 amino acids. The CDR3 spells CASSLDRMQYGYTF. The DNA for the CDR3 is TGTGCCAGCAGCTTGGACAGGATGCAATATGGCTACACCTTC.

The chain carries TRBV7-8 and TRBJ2-3, with 9 bases aligning to TRBD1. CDR1 and CDR2 (germline): SGHVS, FQNEAQ. The CDR3 totals 14 residues. Trimming removed 4 bases from V and 5 bases from J; junction bases left unmatched: 4. Here the CDR3 reads CASSSGTGLDTQYF. The CDR3 coding sequence is TGTGCCAGCAGCTCCGGGACAGGGTTAGATACGCAGTATTTT.

J is TRBJ2-5 and V is TRBV11-2; D call uncertain. The DNA end lines up better with TRBJ2-7; the J call may be wrong. Germline values: CDR1 SGHAT, CDR2 FQNNGV. The CDR3 runs to 13 residues. The CDR3: CASSLSPPHEQYF. The CDR3 region has the DNA TGTGCCAGCAGCCTATCTCCCCCCCACGAGCAGTACTTC.

The V call is TRBV4-3, the J call TRBJ2-7; D not resolved. Trimming removed 0 bases from V and 2 bases from J, with 11 bases in between. The CDR3 has 15 amino acids. Per germline, CDR1 LGHNA and CDR2 YSLEER. Here the CDR3 DNA reads TGCGCCAGCAGCCAAGATCCAGTCTTGGCCTACGAGCAGTACTTC. Its protein is CASSQDPVLAYEQYF.

This chain connects TRBV5-4 to TRBJ1-2; 8 nucleotides match TRBD1. The germline CDR1 and CDR2 sequences are SGHNT and YYREEE (reference sequence). The V gene end was trimmed by 3 bases and the J gene end by 5 bases; junction bases not matched to a gene: 3. The CDR3 loop spans 13 amino acids. The CDR3 DNA reads as TGTGCCAGCAGCTCGGACAGGGAGTATGGCTACACCTTC. Amino acids: CASSSDREYGYTF.

The chain recombines TRBV10-3 with TRBJ2-5; D possibly corresponds to TRBD2 (6 bases). This CDR3 region has 16 residues. Per germline, CDR1 ENHRY and CDR2 SYGVKD. Trimming shortened V by 0 bases and J by 1 base, and 12 bases separated the two germline ends. The CDR3 loop is CAISESGGVSQETQYF. DNA of the CDR3: TGTGCCATCAGTGAGTCTGGCGGGGTCTCCCAAGAGACCCAGTACTTC.

The chain uses TRBV4-1 and TRBJ2-2, with 11 bases lining up with TRBD2. In germline, CDR1 is MGHRA, CDR2 YSYEKL. CDR3 length equals 17 residues. V dropped 3 bases and J dropped 4; count of bases not matched to a gene: 7. In DNA form, the CDR3 reads TGCGCCAGCAGCCAGTTAGCGGGGGGGCTCGGCACCGGGGAGCTGTTTTTT. This encodes CASSQLAGGLGTGELFF.

This sequence joins TRBV13 and TRBJ1-1; tentatively, D is TRBD1 (5 bases). This CDR3 contains 15 residues. V was shortened by 2 bases and J by 5 bases, with 15 bases between the two germline ends. Germline V gene lookup returns CDR1 PRHDT and CDR2 FYEKMQ (reference sequence). CDR3 loop: CASSLWVTDYTEAFF. CDR3 DNA sequence: TGTGCCAGCAGCTTATGGGTGACAGATTATACTGAAGCTTTCTTT.

V is TRBV4-1 and J is TRBJ2-3; D call uncertain. The CDR3 spans 16 residues. Trimming removed 4 bases at V and 1 base at J, with 15 bases between. Germline loops: CDR1 MGHRA, CDR2 YSYEKL. As DNA, the CDR3 is TGCGCCAGCAGCCTCCAAAGCTCGGGTCGCACAGATACGCAGTATTTT. It encodes CASSLQSSGRTDTQYF.